A selection of T cell receptor beta chains follows, all from one sample in a study of cytomegalovirus exposure and HLA in healthy donors. Assay: immunoSEQ multiplex PCR; the TCRdb copy retains only in-frame clones and omits some. Of roughly 200,000 clones listed, around 70% are singletons. The sequencing sample was made of PBMCs. These receptors were collected from a male donor in good health and CMV-seronegative. The CDR3 runs from the conserved cysteine through the conserved F or W. D genes are given only for firm matches. Clone size is shown for a subset of rows, as once, few, many or a class of expanded clone.

few,.,TRBJ1-5,TRBV30,CAWSSGLNQPQHF,TGTGCCTGGAGTTCGGGTCTTAATCAGCCCCAGCATTTT
.,TRBD1,TRBJ2-3,TRBV28,CASSLTGTGDTQYF,TGTGCCAGCAGTTTGACAGGGACGGGGGATACGCAGTATTTT
.,.,TRBJ2-5,TRBV5-1,CASSKDLPGQETQYF,TGCGCCAGCAGCAAAGACCTCCCCGGGCAAGAGACCCAGTACTTC
.,.,TRBJ1-4,TRBV6-5,CASSLRDPVREKLFF,TGTGCCAGCAGTTTGCGGGACCCCGTACGTGAAAAACTGTTTTTT
once,.,TRBJ2-7,TRBV6-5,CASSYSGAGNVYEQYF,TGTGCCAGCAGTTACTCGGGCGCGGGGAACGTCTACGAGCAGTACTTC
.,.,TRBJ1-3,TRBV9,CASTVGELSGNTIYF,TGTGCCAGCACCGTAGGAGAACTCTCTGGAAACACCATATATTTT
few,.,TRBJ1-2,TRBV4-1,CASSQGYRASYGYTF,TGCGCCAGCAGCCAAGGGTACAGAGCCTCCTATGGCTACACCTTC
.,.,TRBJ2-4,TRBV11-3,CASSLDTQNIQYF,TGTGCCAGCAGCTTAGATACCCAGAACATTCAGTACTTC
few,TRBD1,TRBJ1-4,TRBV7-8,CASSSEGAGNEKLFF,TGTGCCAGCAGCTCTGAGGGGGCTGGTAATGAAAAACTGTTTTTT
few,.,TRBJ2-3,TRBV6-6,CASSYQRLAETDTQYF,TGTGCCAGCAGTTATCAGCGGCTAGCTGAGACCGATACGCAGTATTTT
.,TRBD2,TRBJ2-7,TRBV28,CASSSAFAGVF,TGTGCCAGCAGTTCCGCCTTCGCGGGGGTCTTC
.,.,TRBJ2-1,TRBV6-6,CASSSGYNEQFF,TGTGCCAGCAGTTCGGGTTACAATGAGCAGTTCTTC
.,TRBD1,TRBJ2-7,TRBV27,CASRRTGTPYEQYF,TGTGCCAGCAGGAGGACAGGGACACCCTACGAGCAGTACTTC
once,.,TRBJ2-2,TRBV7-9,CASTLGAGGLITGELFF,TGTGCCAGCACCCTGGGGGCGGGTGGACTGATAACCGGGGAGCTGTTTTTT
.,.,TRBJ2-7,TRBV10-3,CATLGIGLIPGEQYF,TGTGCCACCCTCGGAATTGGGCTGATTCCGGGGGAGCAGTACTTC
few,TRBD1,TRBJ1-4,TRBV6-5,CASRDVGTGDEKLFF,TGTGCCAGCAGGGATGTCGGGACAGGGGATGAAAAACTGTTTTTT
.,TRBD2,TRBJ2-3,TRBV29-1,CSVDTGTKFADTQYF,TGCAGCGTAGATACCGGGACTAAATTTGCAGATACGCAGTATTTT
.,TRBD1,TRBJ1-6,TRBV9,CASSGTGYNSPLHF,TGTGCCAGCAGCGGGACAGGGTATAATTCACCCCTCCACTTT
.,.,TRBJ1-2,TRBV28,CASTLEESNYGYTF,TGTGCCAGCACTCTGGAGGAGTCTAACTATGGCTACACCTTC
few,TRBD1,TRBJ2-1,TRBV5-1,CASSLMGQGANEQFF,TGCGCCAGCAGCTTAATGGGCCAGGGGGCCAATGAGCAGTTCTTC
.,.,TRBJ1-2,TRBV19,CASSIGWDSGDYGYTF,TGTGCCAGTAGTATAGGTTGGGACTCCGGAGACTATGGCTACACCTTC
.,TRBD2,TRBJ2-1,TRBV4-1,CASSPIAGGLNEQFF,TGCGCCAGCAGCCCAATAGCGGGGGGGCTGAATGAGCAGTTCTTC
.,.,TRBJ1-5,TRBV30,CAWDEGGHSNQPQHF,TGTGCCTGGGACGAGGGGGGGCATAGCAATCAGCCCCAGCATTTT
.,TRBD1,TRBJ1-6,TRBV18,CASSLGTGGNSPLHF,TGTGCCAGCTCACTCGGGACAGGGGGTAATTCACCCCTCCACTTT
.,.,TRBJ2-3,TRBV19,CASSGTSTDTQYF,TGTGCCAGTAGTGGGACTAGCACAGATACGCAGTATTTT
.,.,TRBJ2-7,TRBV6-6,CASSPGTGEREQYF,TGTGCCAGCAGCCCCGGGACGGGGGAGCGAGAGCAGTACTTC
.,TRBD1,TRBJ2-1,TRBV9,CASSTLGTGGHNEQFF,TGTGCCAGCAGCACGCTAGGGACAGGGGGCCACAATGAGCAGTTCTTC
.,TRBD2,TRBJ2-2,TRBV11-2,CASSSAGGLAGELFF,TGTGCCAGCAGCTCAGCGGGAGGGCTGGCCGGGGAGCTGTTTTTT
.,TRBD1,TRBJ2-7,TRBV5-4,CASTRQGSDEQYF,TGTGCCAGCACCAGACAGGGTAGCGACGAGCAGTACTTC
few,TRBD1,TRBJ1-6,TRBV6-1,CASLDRGNSPLHF,TGTGCCAGCCTGGACAGGGGTAATTCACCCCTCCACTTT
.,TRBD2,TRBJ2-1,TRBV27,CASSWGLAAYNEQFF,TGTGCCAGCAGTTGGGGACTAGCGGCCTACAATGAGCAGTTCTTC
.,.,TRBJ1-2,TRBV6-5,CASSYSMQDSNRGYTF,TGTGCCAGCAGTTACTCCATGCAGGACTCCAATCGGGGCTACACCTTC
.,TRBD1,TRBJ2-5,TRBV12-5,CASGVGTGPQETQYF,TGTGCTAGTGGTGTCGGGACAGGGCCCCAAGAGACCCAGTACTTC
.,TRBD1,TRBJ1-2,TRBV30,CAWRPGQLPNYGYTF,TGTGCCTGGAGGCCGGGACAGCTGCCTAACTATGGCTACACCTTC
.,.,TRBJ2-1,TRBV7-6,CASSLVSIYNEQFF,TGTGCCAGCAGCTTAGTTTCCATTTACAATGAGCAGTTCTTC
.,TRBD2,TRBJ2-1,TRBV25-1,CASQETSGGDEQFF,TGTGCCAGCCAGGAAACTAGCGGAGGGGACGAGCAGTTCTTC
.,TRBD2,TRBJ2-2,TRBV9,CASRYTSGNTGELFF,TGTGCCAGCAGATATACTAGCGGGAACACCGGGGAGCTGTTTTTT
few,.,TRBJ2-1,TRBV4-1,CASSFMTGSSYNEQFF,TGCGCCAGCAGCTTTATGACAGGCAGCTCCTACAATGAGCAGTTCTTC
.,.,TRBJ1-2,TRBV20-1,CSARTTTGYTF,TGCAGTGCTAGAACGACTACGGGCTACACCTTC
.,TRBD1,TRBJ1-5,TRBV6-5,CASRPPGQINQPQHF,TGTGCCAGCAGACCCCCGGGACAGATCAATCAGCCCCAGCATTTT
.,.,TRBJ2-3,TRBV27,CASSLLGQPSTDTQYF,TGTGCCAGCAGTTTATTGGGCCAACCTAGCACAGATACGCAGTATTTT